This TCR beta chain originates from a study of human T cells and chemical hapten exposure. Study in general: The study sensitized with 2% DPC on an approximately 2 cm by approximately 2 cm patch of upper inner arm skin. Patients, mostly women, had alopecia areata, alopecia totalis or alopecia universalis.

This clonotype was seen a handful of times. MiXCR, run by TCRdb on the RACE reads, gives a single entry per CDR3 protein. The sample gives roughly 140,000 distinct CDR3 sequences, about 12% of which show up once; around 1.4% is in the top ten. Time point given: patch test 2, 6 weeks after DPC sensitization. Specified treatment: therapeutic diphenylcyclopropenone sensitization with weekly scalp DPC. The authors extracted total RNA from unfractionated whole blood. The V and J ends lost 4 bases and 2 bases respectively, with 13 bases between them. Per germline, CDR1 GTSNPN and CDR2 SVGIG (reference sequence). CDR3 length: 14 amino acids.

The chain links TRBV30 to TRBJ2-3; unclear D gene. The sequence came from a woman in her fifties or sixties with alopecia areata. Some clones in this sample may be carry-over from other donors' samples. Sequenced here: whole blood, sampled in connection with sensitization to the hapten diphenylcyclopropenone (DPC). The CDR3 loop reads CAWTPRRNTDTQYF. The DNA for the CDR3 is TGTGCCTGGACCCCCAGGCGGAACACAGATACGCAGTATTTT.